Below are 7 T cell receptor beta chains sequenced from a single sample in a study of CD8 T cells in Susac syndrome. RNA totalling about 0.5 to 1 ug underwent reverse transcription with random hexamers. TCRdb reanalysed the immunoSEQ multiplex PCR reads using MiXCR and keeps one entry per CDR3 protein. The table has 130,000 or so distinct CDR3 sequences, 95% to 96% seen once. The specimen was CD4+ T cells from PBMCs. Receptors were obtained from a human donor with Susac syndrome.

CDR3 protein: CASKGGVNTGELFF. The CDR3 DNA sequence: TGTGCCAGCAAGGGGGGAGTAAACACCGGGGAGCTGTTTTTT. This chain connects TRBV7-3 to TRBJ2-2; the D call may be TRBD1 or TRBD2 (6 bases each). This CDR3 has 14 amino acids. The ends were cut back, 7 bases at V and 2 bases at J, with 11 bases in the middle. Germline-derived CDR1 and CDR2 are SGHTA and FQGTGA.

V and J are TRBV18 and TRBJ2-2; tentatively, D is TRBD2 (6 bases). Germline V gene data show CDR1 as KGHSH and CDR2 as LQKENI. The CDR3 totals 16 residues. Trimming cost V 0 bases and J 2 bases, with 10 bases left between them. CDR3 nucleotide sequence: TGTGCCAGCTCACCACCGGTCGGGAGAAACACCGGGGAGCTGTTTTTT. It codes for CASSPPVGRNTGELFF.

The CDR3 sequence: CASSVARGYSYEQYF. The CDR3, as DNA: TGCGCCAGCAGCGTCGCCAGGGGCTATTCCTACGAGCAGTACTTC. The V gene is TRBV5-1, the J gene TRBJ2-7; a possible D gene is TRBD1 (6 bases). The CDR3 runs to 15 residues. The germline CDR1 and CDR2 sequences are SGHRS and YFSETQ. V lost 4 bases, J lost 1 base, and 15 bases lay in between. Drawing the rest from reference TRBV5-1 and TRBJ2-7, the complete variable domain is KAGVTQTPRYLIKTRGQQVTLSCSPISGHRSVSWYQQTPGQGLQFLFEYFSETQRNKGNFPGRFSGRQFSNSRSEMNVSTLELGDSALYLCASSVARGYSYEQYFGPGTRLTVT.

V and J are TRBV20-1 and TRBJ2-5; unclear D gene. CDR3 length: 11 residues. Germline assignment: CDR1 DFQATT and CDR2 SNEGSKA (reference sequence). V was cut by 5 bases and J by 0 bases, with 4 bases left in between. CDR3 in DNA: TGCAGTGCTCTAAACCAAGAGACCCAGTACTTC. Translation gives CSALNQETQYF.

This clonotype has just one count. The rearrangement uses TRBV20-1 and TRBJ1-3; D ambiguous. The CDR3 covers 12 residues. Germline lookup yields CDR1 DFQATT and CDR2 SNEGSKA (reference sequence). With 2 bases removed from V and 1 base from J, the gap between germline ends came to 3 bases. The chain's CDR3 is CSARTSGNTIYF. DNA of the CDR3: TGCAGTGCTAGAACTTCTGGAAACACCATATATTTT.

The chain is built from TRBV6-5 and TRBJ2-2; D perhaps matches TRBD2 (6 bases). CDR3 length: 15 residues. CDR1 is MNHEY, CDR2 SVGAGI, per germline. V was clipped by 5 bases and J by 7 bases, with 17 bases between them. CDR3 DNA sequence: TGTGCCAGCAGTCCTTGGGACGGGGGAGACGGGGAGCTGTTTTTT. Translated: CASSPWDGGDGELFF.

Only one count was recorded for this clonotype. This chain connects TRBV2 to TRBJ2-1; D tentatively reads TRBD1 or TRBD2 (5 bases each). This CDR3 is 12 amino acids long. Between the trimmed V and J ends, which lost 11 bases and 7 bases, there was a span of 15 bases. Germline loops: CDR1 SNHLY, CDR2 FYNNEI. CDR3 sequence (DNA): TGTGCCGGGACCCGGGACCGGAATGAGCAGTTCTTC. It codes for CAGTRDRNEQFF.